The source of this T cell receptor beta chain is a study of T cells in Graves' hyperthyroidism and ophthalmopathy. Study outcomes and limitations: Clonotypes that were expanded in thyroid above 0.001 mostly appeared in blood too.

This clonotype was detected many times. The antigen remains undetermined. The study enrolled patients aged 18 to 65 with newly diagnosed hyperthyroidism of under 2 months' duration. There were TCR beta CDR3 regions amplified from RNA transcripts. An initial round of RT-PCR targeting the TCR CDR3 relied on the HTBI primer set. TCRdb redid the calling of the multiplex PCR reads with MiXCR, one entry per CDR3 protein. The sample lists some 440,000 distinct CDR3 sequences; 15% to 19% were seen once. Sequenced input: blood. This TCR derives from a woman younger than 30 with Graves' hyperthyroidism.

CDR3 in amino acids: CASRSTGLPYGYTF. The CDR3 DNA follows: TGTGCCAGTCGATCCACAGGGCTCCCCTATGGCTACACCTTC. V gene TRBV19 combines with J gene TRBJ1-2, with a weak D call TRBD1 (6 bases). V lost 8 bases and J 4 bases, leaving 17 bases between the germline ends. CDR3 length: 14 amino acids. Germline CDR1 LNHDA, CDR2 SQIVND (reference sequence).